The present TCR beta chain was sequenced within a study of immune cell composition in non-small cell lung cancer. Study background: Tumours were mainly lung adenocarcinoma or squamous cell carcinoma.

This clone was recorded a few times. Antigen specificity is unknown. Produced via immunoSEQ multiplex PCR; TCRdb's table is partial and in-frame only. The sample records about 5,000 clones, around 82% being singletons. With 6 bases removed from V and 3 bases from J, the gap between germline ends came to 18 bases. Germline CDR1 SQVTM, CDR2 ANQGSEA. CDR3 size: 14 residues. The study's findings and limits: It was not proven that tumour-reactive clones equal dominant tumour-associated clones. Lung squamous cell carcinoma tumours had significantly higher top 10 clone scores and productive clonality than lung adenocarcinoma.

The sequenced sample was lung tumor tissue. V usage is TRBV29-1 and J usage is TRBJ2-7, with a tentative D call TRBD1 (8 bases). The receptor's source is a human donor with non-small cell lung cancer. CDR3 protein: CSVDRGGTGYEQYF. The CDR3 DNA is TGCAGCGTCGACAGGGGAGGGACCGGCTACGAGCAGTACTTC.